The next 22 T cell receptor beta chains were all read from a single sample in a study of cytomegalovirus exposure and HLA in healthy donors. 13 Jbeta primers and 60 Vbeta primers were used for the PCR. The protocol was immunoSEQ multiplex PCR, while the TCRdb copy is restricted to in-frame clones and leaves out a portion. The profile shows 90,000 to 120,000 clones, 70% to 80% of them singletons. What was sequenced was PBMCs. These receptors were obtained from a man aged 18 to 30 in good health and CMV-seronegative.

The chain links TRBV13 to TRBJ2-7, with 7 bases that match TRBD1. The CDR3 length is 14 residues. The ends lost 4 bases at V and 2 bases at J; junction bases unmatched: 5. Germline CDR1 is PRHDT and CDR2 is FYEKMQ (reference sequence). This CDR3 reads CASSSWDSTYEQYF. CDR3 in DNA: TGTGCCAGCAGCTCATGGGACAGTACCTACGAGCAGTACTTC.

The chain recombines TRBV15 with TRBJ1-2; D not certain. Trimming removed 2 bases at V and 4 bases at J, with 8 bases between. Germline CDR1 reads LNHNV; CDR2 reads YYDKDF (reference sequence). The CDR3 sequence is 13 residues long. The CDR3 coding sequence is TGTGCCACCAGCAGAAACGGGATCTATGGCTACACCTTC. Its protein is CATSRNGIYGYTF.

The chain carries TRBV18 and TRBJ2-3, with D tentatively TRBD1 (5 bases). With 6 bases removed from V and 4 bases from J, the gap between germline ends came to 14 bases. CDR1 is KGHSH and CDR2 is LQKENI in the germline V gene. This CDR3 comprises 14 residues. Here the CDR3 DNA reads TGTGCCAGCTCTCCAGGGCGTCCGCCAGATACGCAGTATTTT. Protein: CASSPGRPPDTQYF.

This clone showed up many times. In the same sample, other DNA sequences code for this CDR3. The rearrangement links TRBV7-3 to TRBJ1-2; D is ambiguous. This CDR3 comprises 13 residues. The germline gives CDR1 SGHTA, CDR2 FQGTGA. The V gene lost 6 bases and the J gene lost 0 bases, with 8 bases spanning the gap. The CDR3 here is CASSSDTNYGYTF. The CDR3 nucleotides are TGTGCCAGCAGTTCAGACACTAACTATGGCTACACCTTC.

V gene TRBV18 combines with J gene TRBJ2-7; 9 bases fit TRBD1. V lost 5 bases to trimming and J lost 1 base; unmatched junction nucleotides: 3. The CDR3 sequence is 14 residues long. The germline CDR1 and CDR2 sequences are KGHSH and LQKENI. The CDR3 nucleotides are TGTGCCAGCTCATCGGGGACAGGGTCCTACGAGCAGTACTTC. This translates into CASSSGTGSYEQYF.

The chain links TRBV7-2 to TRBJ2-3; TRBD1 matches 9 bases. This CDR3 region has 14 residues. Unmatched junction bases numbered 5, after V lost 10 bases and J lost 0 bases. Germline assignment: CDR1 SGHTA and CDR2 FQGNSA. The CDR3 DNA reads TGTGCCATAGGACAGGGGACCAGCACAGATACGCAGTATTTT. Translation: CAIGQGTSTDTQYF.

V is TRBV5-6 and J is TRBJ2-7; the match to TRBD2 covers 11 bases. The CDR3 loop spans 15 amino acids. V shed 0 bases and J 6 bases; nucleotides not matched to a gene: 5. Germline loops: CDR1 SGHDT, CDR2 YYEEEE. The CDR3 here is CASSLGLAGGREQYF. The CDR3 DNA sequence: TGTGCCAGCAGCTTGGGGTTAGCGGGGGGGCGCGAGCAGTACTTC. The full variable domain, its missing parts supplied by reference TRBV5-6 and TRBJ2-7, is DAGVTQSPTHLIKTRGQQVTLRCSPKSGHDTVSWYQQALGQGPQFIFQYYEEEERQRGNFPDRFSGHQFPNYSSELNVNALLLGDSALYLCASSLGLAGGREQYFGPGTRLTVT.

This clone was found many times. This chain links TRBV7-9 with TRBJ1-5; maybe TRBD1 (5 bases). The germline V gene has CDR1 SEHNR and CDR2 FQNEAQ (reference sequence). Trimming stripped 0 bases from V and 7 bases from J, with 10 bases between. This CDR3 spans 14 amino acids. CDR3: CASSLAGQGQPQHF. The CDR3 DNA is TGTGCCAGCAGCTTAGCGGGGCAGGGCCAGCCCCAGCATTTT.

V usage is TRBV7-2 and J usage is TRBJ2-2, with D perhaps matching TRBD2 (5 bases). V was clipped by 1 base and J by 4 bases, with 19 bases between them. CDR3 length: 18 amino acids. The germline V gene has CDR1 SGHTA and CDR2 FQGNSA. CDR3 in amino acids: CASSLGRLRHQFTGELFF. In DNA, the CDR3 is TGTGCCAGCAGCTTAGGGAGGCTGCGTCACCAGTTCACCGGGGAGCTGTTTTTT. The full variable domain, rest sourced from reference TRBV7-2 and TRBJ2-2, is GAGVSQSPSNKVTEKGKDVELRCDPISGHTALYWYRQSLGQGLEFLIYFQGNSAPDKSGLPSDRFSAERTGGSVSTLTIQRTQQEDSAVYLCASSLGRLRHQFTGELFFGEGSRLTVL.

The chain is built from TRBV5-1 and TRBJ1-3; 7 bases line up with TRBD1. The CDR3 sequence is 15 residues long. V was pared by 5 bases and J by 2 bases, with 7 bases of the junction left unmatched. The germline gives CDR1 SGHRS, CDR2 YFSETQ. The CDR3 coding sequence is TGCGCCAGCAGAGACAGGGAAGCGGCTGGAAACACCATATATTTT. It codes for CASRDREAAGNTIYF.

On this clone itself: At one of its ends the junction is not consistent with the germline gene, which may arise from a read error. CDR3: CSVDMGTGADYGYPF. The CDR3 DNA reads as TGCAGCGTAGATATGGGAACAGGGGCGGACTATGGCTACCCCTTC. V usage is TRBV29-1 and J usage is TRBJ1-2, with 7 nucleotides matching TRBD1. The CDR3 covers 15 residues. The germline CDR1 and CDR2 sequences are SQVTM and ANQGSEA. Using reference TRBV29-1 and TRBJ1-2 for the parts outside the CDR3, the full variable domain is SAVISQKPSRDICQRGTSLTIQCQVDSQVTMMFWYRQQPGQSLTLIATANQGSEATYESGFVIDKFPISRPNLTFSTLTVSNMSPEDSSIYLCSVDMGTGADYGYPFGSGTRLTVV.

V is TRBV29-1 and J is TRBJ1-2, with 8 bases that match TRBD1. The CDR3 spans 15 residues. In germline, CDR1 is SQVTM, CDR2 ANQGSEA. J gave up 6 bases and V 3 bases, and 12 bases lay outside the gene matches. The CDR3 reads CSVDPPTGVRNGYTF. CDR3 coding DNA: TGCAGCGTTGACCCCCCGACAGGGGTGAGGAATGGCTACACCTTC.

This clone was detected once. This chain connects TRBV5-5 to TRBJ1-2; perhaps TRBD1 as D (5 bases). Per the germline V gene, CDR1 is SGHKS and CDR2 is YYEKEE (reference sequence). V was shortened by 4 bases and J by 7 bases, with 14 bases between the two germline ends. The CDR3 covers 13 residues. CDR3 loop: CASSLPLGAGYTF. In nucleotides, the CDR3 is TGTGCCAGCAGCCTGCCCCTTGGGGCTGGCTACACCTTC.

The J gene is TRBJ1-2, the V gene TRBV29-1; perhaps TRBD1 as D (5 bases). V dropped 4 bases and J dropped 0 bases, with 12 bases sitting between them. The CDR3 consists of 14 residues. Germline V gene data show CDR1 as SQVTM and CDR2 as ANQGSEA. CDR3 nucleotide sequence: TGCAGCGTTGTTGGGGGGTCCCCTAACTATGGCTACACCTTC. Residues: CSVVGGSPNYGYTF.

Here the CDR3 reads CASSLDMEREQYF. Here the CDR3 DNA reads TGTGCCAGCAGCTTAGATATGGAGCGCGAGCAGTACTTC. The chain has TRBV11-3 and TRBJ2-7; D gene unclear. Germline V gene sequence: CDR1 SGHNT, CDR2 YENEEA. The CDR3 has 13 residues. V was shortened by 0 bases and J by 6 bases, with 9 bases between the two germline ends.

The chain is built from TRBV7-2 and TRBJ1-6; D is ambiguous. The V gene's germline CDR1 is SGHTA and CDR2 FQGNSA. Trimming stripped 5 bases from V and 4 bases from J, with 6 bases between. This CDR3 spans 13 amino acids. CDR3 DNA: TGTGCCAGCAGCGGCGGATATAATTCACCCCTCCACTTT. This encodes CASSGGYNSPLHF.

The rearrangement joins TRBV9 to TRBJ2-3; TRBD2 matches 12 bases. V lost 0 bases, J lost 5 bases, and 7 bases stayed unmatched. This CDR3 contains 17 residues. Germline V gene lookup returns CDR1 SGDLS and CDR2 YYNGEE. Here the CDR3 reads CASSVGVLAGGEDTQYF. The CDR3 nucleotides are TGTGCCAGCAGCGTAGGAGTCCTAGCGGGGGGGGAAGATACGCAGTATTTT.

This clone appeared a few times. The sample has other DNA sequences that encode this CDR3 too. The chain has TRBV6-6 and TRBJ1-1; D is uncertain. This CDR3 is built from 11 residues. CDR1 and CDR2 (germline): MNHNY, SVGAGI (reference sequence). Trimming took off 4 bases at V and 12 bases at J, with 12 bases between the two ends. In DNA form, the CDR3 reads TGTGCCAGCAGTTTCTCCGTCGTGTCTTTCTTT. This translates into CASSFSVVSFF.

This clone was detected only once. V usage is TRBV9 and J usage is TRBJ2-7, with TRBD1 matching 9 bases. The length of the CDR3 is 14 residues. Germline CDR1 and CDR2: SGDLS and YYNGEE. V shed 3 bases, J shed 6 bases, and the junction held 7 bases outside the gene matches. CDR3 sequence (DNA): TGTGCCAGCAGCGCAGGGGACAGGGTTGCCGAGCAGTACTTC. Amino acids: CASSAGDRVAEQYF.

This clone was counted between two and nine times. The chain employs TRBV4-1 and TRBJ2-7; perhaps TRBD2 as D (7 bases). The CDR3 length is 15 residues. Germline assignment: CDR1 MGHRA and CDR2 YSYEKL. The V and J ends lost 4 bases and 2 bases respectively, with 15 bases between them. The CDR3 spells CASSPLSGTTYEQYF. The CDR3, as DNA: TGCGCCAGCAGCCCCCTAAGCGGGACAACCTACGAGCAGTACTTC.

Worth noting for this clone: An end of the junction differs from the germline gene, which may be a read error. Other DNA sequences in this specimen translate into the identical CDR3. The CDR3 DNA reads as TGCGCCAGCTCCGGGGGGGAGACCCAGTACTTC. Encoded protein: CASSGGETQYF. The chain carries TRBV18 and TRBJ2-5, with 7 nucleotides matching TRBD2. The CDR3 contains 11 residues. Germline V lookup: CDR1 KGHSH, CDR2 LQKENI.

The CDR3 sequence is CASSQAVTGELFF. CDR3 DNA sequence: TGCGCCAGCAGCCAAGCTGTCACCGGGGAGCTGTTTTTT. The V and J genes are TRBV4-3 and TRBJ2-2, with D uncertain. Germline V gives CDR1 LGHNA, CDR2 YSLEER. V gave up 1 base and J gave up 4 bases, with 4 bases separating them. This CDR3 is built from 13 residues.